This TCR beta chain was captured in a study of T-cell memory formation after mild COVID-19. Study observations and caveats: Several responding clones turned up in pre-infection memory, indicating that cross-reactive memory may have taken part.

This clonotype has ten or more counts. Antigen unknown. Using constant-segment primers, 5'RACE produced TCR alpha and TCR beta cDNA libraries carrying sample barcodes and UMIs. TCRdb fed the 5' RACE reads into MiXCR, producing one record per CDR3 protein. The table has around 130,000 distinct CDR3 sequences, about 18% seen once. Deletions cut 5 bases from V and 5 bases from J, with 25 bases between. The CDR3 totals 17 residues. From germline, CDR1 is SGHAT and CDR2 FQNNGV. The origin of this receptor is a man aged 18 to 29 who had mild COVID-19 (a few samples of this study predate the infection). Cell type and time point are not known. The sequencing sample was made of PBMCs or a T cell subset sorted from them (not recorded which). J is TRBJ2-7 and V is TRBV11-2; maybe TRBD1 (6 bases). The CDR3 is CASSLRDNGPSLNEQYF. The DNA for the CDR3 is TGTGCCAGCAGCCTCCGGGACAACGGTCCTAGTCTCAACGAGCAGTACTTC.